This entry lists 20 T cell receptor beta chains sequenced from one sample in a study of cytomegalovirus exposure and HLA in healthy donors. Amplification used 60 Vbeta primers and 13 Jbeta primers. Profiled with immunoSEQ multiplex PCR; TCRdb holds only in-frame clones, not every one. The sample records roughly 120,000 clones, 80% being singletons. What was sequenced was PBMCs. The receptor set was obtained from a man aged 45-65 years in good health and CMV-seronegative.

The gene calls are TRBV7-2 and TRBJ2-3; 12 positions agree with TRBD2. Trimming at V came to 4 bases and at J to 4 bases, leaving 6 bases not matched to a gene. The CDR3 consists of 16 residues. The germline CDR1 and CDR2 sequences are SGHTA and FQGNSA. The CDR3 DNA is TGTGCCAGCAGCTCGACTAGCGGGAGACCCCCAGATACGCAGTATTTT. Translated, it gives CASSSTSGRPPDTQYF.

V usage is TRBV7-9 and J usage is TRBJ1-6; no definite D call. CDR3 length: 18 amino acids. The V gene's germline CDR1 is SEHNR and CDR2 FQNEAQ (reference sequence). V lost 1 base and J lost 0, with 13 bases in between. CDR3 region: CASSLVLAESSYNSPLHF. The CDR3 coding sequence is TGTGCCAGCAGCTTAGTTTTGGCGGAAAGCTCCTATAATTCACCCCTCCACTTT. Full variable domain (missing parts from reference TRBV7-9 and TRBJ1-6): DTGVSQNPRHKITKRGQNVTFRCDPISEHNRLYWYRQTLGQGPEFLTYFQNEAQLEKSRLLSDRFSAERPKGSFSTLEIQRTEQGDSAMYLCASSLVLAESSYNSPLHFGNGTRLTVT.

The V call is TRBV28, the J call TRBJ2-7; 16 bases are shared with TRBD2. CDR1 and CDR2 (germline): MDHEN, SYDVKM. The length of the CDR3 is 17 residues. The trim removed 6 bases at V and 3 bases at J, leaving 8 bases unmatched. The CDR3 nucleotides are TGTGCCAGCAGAGACCCGGGACTAGCGGGAGGGGACTACGAGCAGTACTTC. Translation: CASRDPGLAGGDYEQYF.

The chain carries TRBV19 and TRBJ1-2; the match to TRBD1 covers 8 bases. The CDR3 extends over 15 amino acids. Germline values: CDR1 LNHDA, CDR2 SQIVND (reference sequence). The V gene end was trimmed by 6 bases and the J gene end by 7 bases; junction bases not matched to a gene: 13. For the CDR3, the DNA is TGTGCCAGTAGGGGGACGATGACAGGGGAAGTTGGCTACACCTTC. Translated, it gives CASRGTMTGEVGYTF.

This clone has only a few counts. The CDR3 DNA reads as TGTGCCAGCAATCGACAGGCGGACAATGAGCAGTTCTTC. It yields the protein CASNRQADNEQFF. The V and J genes are TRBV6-5 and TRBJ2-1; D might be TRBD1 (6 bases). Trimming left V 7 bases short and J 5 bases short, with 12 bases between. This CDR3 has 13 amino acids. Germline values: CDR1 MNHEY, CDR2 SVGAGI.

The gene calls are TRBV6-1 and TRBJ2-1; the match to TRBD2 covers 9 bases. With V trimmed by 4 bases and J by 7 bases, 5 bases remained unmatched. This CDR3 region has 14 residues. Looked up from germline, CDR1 is MNHNS and CDR2 is SASEGT. CDR3 DNA: TGTGCCAGCAGTGTAGCGGGAGAGACGAATGAGCAGTTCTTC. Translation: CASSVAGETNEQFF.

This sequence joins TRBV7-3 and TRBJ2-3, with D possibly being TRBD2 (5 bases). V lost 5 bases to trimming and J lost 0 bases, with 12 bases between them. The germline V gene has CDR1 SGHTA and CDR2 FQGTGA. The CDR3 consists of 15 residues. The CDR3 nucleotides read TGTGCCAGCAGCCCCGAGGGTACTAGCACAGATACGCAGTATTTT. Translated, it gives CASSPEGTSTDTQYF. Combining the CDR3 with reference TRBV7-3 and TRBJ2-3 gives the whole variable domain GAGVSQTPSNKVTEKGKYVELRCDPISGHTALYWYRQSLGQGPEFLIYFQGTGAADDSGLPNDRFFAVRPEGSVSTLKIQRTERGDSAVYLCASSPEGTSTDTQYFGPGTRLTVL.

The genes are TRBV28 and TRBJ1-2; D uncertain. V dropped 3 bases and J dropped 4 bases, with 12 bases sitting between them. CDR1 and CDR2 from the germline V gene are MDHEN and SYDVKM. The CDR3 spans 14 residues. The CDR3 spells CASSFRGRLYGYTF. CDR3 bases: TGTGCCAGCAGTTTTAGAGGCAGACTCTATGGCTACACCTTC.

The J gene is TRBJ2-7, the V gene TRBV29-1; TRBD2 aligns across 13 bases. Per germline, CDR1 SQVTM and CDR2 ANQGSEA. J was trimmed by 1 base and V by 5 bases; bases with no gene match: 8. The CDR3 spans 16 residues. The CDR3 sequence is CSVLPGLAGSSYEQYF. CDR3 nucleotides: TGCAGCGTTCTCCCGGGACTAGCGGGATCATCCTACGAGCAGTACTTC.

The sample holds one count of this clone. This sequence joins TRBV7-9 and TRBJ1-3, with D unclear. Trimming took 5 bases from V and 9 from J, leaving 11 bases between them. CDR3 length: 12 amino acids. From germline, CDR1 is SEHNR and CDR2 FQNEAQ (reference sequence). CDR3 sequence: CASSPRVSTIYF. CDR3 bases: TGTGCCAGCAGCCCCCGGGTAAGCACCATATATTTT.

This chain joins TRBV7-3 and TRBJ2-3; unclear D gene. Germline CDR1 SGHTA, CDR2 FQGTGA. The length of the CDR3 is 15 residues. The V end lost 4 bases, the J end lost 3 bases, and 14 bases lay between the germline ends. The CDR3 sequence is CASSSDRRVTDTQYF. CDR3 bases: TGTGCCAGCAGCTCCGACCGACGGGTGACAGATACGCAGTATTTT.

This clone has just one count. The chain carries TRBV5-1 and TRBJ1-2; TRBD1 agrees at 9 bases. The V segment lost 4 bases and the J segment 5 bases; nucleotides outside the gene matches: 6. The germline V gene has CDR1 SGHRS and CDR2 YFSETQ. CDR3 length equals 14 residues. In nucleotides, the CDR3 is TGCGCCAGCAGCCCACCCGGGACAGGGTATGGCTACACCTTC. Its translation is CASSPPGTGYGYTF.

The chain combines TRBV5-6 with TRBJ2-1, with 9 bases matching TRBD1. V lost 7 bases and J lost 3; bases outside the gene matches: 11. The CDR3 runs to 16 residues. Germline V gene data show CDR1 as SGHDT and CDR2 as YYEEEE. The CDR3 nucleotides are TGTGCCAGCGACAGGGGGGTAACAAGTGGCTACAATGAGCAGTTCTTC. This translates into CASDRGVTSGYNEQFF.

This clone appeared a single time. The V call is TRBV7-6, the J call TRBJ2-1, with 9 bases that match TRBD1. Germline loops: CDR1 SGHVS, CDR2 FNYEAQ. The CDR3 sequence is 15 residues long. Trimming cost V 6 bases and J 9 bases; bases outside gene matches: 12. As DNA, the CDR3 is TGTGCCAGCAGTAGGGACAGGGTTGGGTCCGGTGAGCAGTTCTTC. This encodes CASSRDRVGSGEQFF.

The rearrangement joins TRBV21-1 to TRBJ2-5; no DNA check was done on the table's D call, TRBD2. TRBV21-1 is shown as a pseudogene. The CDR3 is made up of 14 amino acids. The CDR3, as DNA: TGTGCCAGCAGGCGATTCGGGAAAAGCGAGACCCAGTACTTC. Translating gives CASRRFGKSETQYF.

The chain recombines TRBV6-5 with TRBJ1-2; 8 positions agree with TRBD1. The CDR3 spans 14 residues. The germline gives CDR1 MNHEY, CDR2 SVGAGI. Trimming at V came to 5 bases and at J to 4 bases, leaving 6 bases not matched to a gene. CDR3 protein: CASSQGAFGYGYTF. CDR3 DNA sequence: TGTGCCAGCAGTCAGGGGGCTTTCGGCTATGGCTACACCTTC.

This chain uses TRBV11-2 with TRBJ2-7; TRBD2 aligns across 8 bases. Germline CDR1 SGHAT, CDR2 FQNNGV. V gave up 3 bases and J gave up 2 bases; unmatched junction bases: 3. The CDR3 has 14 amino acids. CDR3 region: CASSFTSGPYEQYF. The CDR3 DNA follows: TGTGCCAGCAGCTTTACTAGCGGTCCCTACGAGCAGTACTTC.

The rearrangement links TRBV7-2 to TRBJ1-5, with D maybe TRBD1 (6 bases). The CDR3 length is 14 residues. Trimming pared 4 bases from V and 6 bases from J, leaving 13 bases between. Germline V CDR1 and CDR2: SGHTA, FQGNSA. The CDR3 DNA is TGTGCCAGCAGCTCGGATAACAGGGTTCAGCCCCAGCATTTT. This translates into CASSSDNRVQPQHF.

This chain links TRBV4-1 with TRBJ2-1; D is perhaps TRBD2 (5 bases). Germline assignment: CDR1 MGHRA and CDR2 YSYEKL. V dropped 0 bases and J dropped 2 bases, with 14 bases sitting between them. The CDR3 loop spans 17 amino acids. The CDR3 sequence is CASSQEHGGRTYNEQFF. The CDR3 DNA reads TGCGCCAGCAGCCAAGAACACGGCGGGCGCACCTACAATGAGCAGTTCTTC.

This clone was detected only a few times. The chain joins TRBV19 to TRBJ2-3; D may be TRBD2 (6 bases). The CDR3 spans 15 residues. Trimming shortened V by 5 bases and J by 2 bases, and 14 bases separated the two germline ends. CDR1 is LNHDA, CDR2 SQIVND, per germline (reference sequence). This chain's CDR3 is CASSPTTRTTDTQYF. In DNA form, the CDR3 reads TGTGCCAGTAGTCCAACGACTAGAACCACAGATACGCAGTATTTT.